The TCR beta chain under discussion was sequenced for a study of siplizumab effects on memory and regulatory T cells. Study information: Siplizumab-free reactions were matched to roughly 0.99 ug/mL siplizumab reactions in paired mixed lymphocyte cultures. Overall study results and limits: Naive T cells looked more diverse than memory cells, and they looked like major contributors to the alloresponse. A mean of about 72% of mappable alloreactive CD4+ clones were Treg-derived with siplizumab, compared with roughly 27% in controls.

Cocultured for roughly 6 days at 37°C were the mixed lymphocyte reaction cells. Here immunoSEQ multiplex PCR was the method, and the copy in TCRdb shows in-frame clones only, minus some. The table includes approximately 20,000 clones, 44% detected once. The germline gives CDR1 ENHRY, CDR2 SYGVKD. The junction had 5 bases not matched to a gene; V was cut back by 4 bases and J by 0 bases. There are 15 residues in the CDR3. Concerning this clone: The antigen is not known.

The sequence derives from a human donor in good health; the cells came from an allogeneic mixed lymphocyte reaction. Some clones in this sample may be carry-over from other donors' samples. The chain couples TRBV10-3 to TRBJ1-1, with TRBD1 matching over 7 bases. Sequences were obtained from CFSE-low (dividing) CD4+ T cells sorted from an allogeneic mixed lymphocyte reaction. The CDR3 DNA sequence: TGTGCCATCAGTGGACCGACAGGGTTGAACACTGAAGCTTTCTTT. Translating gives CAISGPTGLNTEAFF.